The next 18 T cell receptor beta chains were all read from a single sample in a study of T-cell memory formation after mild COVID-19. Each CDR3 protein is one row after TCRdb ran MiXCR on the 5' RACE reads. This sample has about 340,000 distinct CDR3 sequences; 10% to 15% occur once, and the top ten carry about a fifth. Material for sequencing was PBMCs or a T cell subset sorted from them (not recorded which). The receptor set was obtained from a young man who had mild COVID-19 (a few samples of this study predate the infection). Cell type and time point are not known.

This chain links TRBV7-2 with TRBJ2-3; D is perhaps TRBD2 (6 bases). The V gene's germline CDR1 is SGHTA and CDR2 FQGNSA. V lost 1 base to trimming and J lost 0 bases, with 11 bases between them. CDR3 length: 16 amino acids. The CDR3 protein is CASSLGTSLSTDTQYF. For the CDR3, the DNA is TGTGCCAGCAGCTTAGGAACTAGCTTAAGCACAGATACGCAGTATTTT.

The chain uses TRBV6-2 or TRBV6-3 and TRBJ2-7; possible D gene TRBD1, 6 bases. Trimming shortened V by 7 bases and J by 0 bases, and 25 bases separated the two germline ends. The CDR3 contains 18 residues. Germline CDR1 reads MNHEY; CDR2 reads SVGEGT. The CDR3 protein is CASNQPTKQGTSSYEQYV. Written as DNA, the CDR3 is TGTGCCAGCAACCAACCGACCAAACAGGGCACGAGCTCCTACGAGCAGTACGTC.

This clonotype was observed a handful of times. The V gene is TRBV7-9, the J gene TRBJ2-1, with 13 bases lining up with TRBD2. Germline CDR1 reads SEHNR; CDR2 reads FQNEAQ (reference sequence). This CDR3 comprises 16 residues. V shed 3 bases and J 7 bases; nucleotides not matched to a gene: 6. The CDR3 here is CASSLMTSGGSNEQFF. The DNA of the CDR3 is TGTGCCAGCAGCTTGATGACTAGCGGGGGGTCGAATGAGCAGTTCTTC.

This clonotype was counted a few times. The CDR3 DNA is TGTGCCAGCGCACCGACACGGACCGGGGAGCTGTTTTTT. Protein product: CASAPTRTGELFF. The V and J genes are TRBV12-3 or TRBV12-4 and TRBJ2-2; D gene ambiguous. The CDR3 contains 13 residues. V was cut by 8 bases and J by 5 bases, with 12 bases left in between.

Many counts were recorded for this clonotype. This sequence joins TRBV6-2 or TRBV6-3 and TRBJ2-1; the match to TRBD2 covers 15 bases. The CDR3 totals 17 residues. The J segment lost 11 bases and the V segment lost 2 bases, leaving 10 bases of the junction unmatched. Germline assignment: CDR1 MNHEY and CDR2 SVGEGT. CDR3 sequence reads: CASSYSPPGLAGGQQFF. CDR3 sequence (DNA): TGTGCCAGCAGTTACAGTCCTCCGGGACTAGCGGGGGGCCAGCAGTTCTTC.

The chain combines TRBV4-1 with TRBJ2-1; TRBD2 matches at 7 bases. The length of the CDR3 is 15 residues. CDR1 is MGHRA and CDR2 is YSYEKL in the germline V gene. V lost 4 bases to trimming and J lost 8 bases; unmatched junction nucleotides: 11. CDR3 bases: TGCGCCAGCAGCCTACAACTAGGGAGGGGTGATGAGCAGTTCTTC. As protein: CASSLQLGRGDEQFF.

V gene TRBV10-1 combines with J gene TRBJ2-5, with unresolved D. CDR1 and CDR2 from the germline V gene are WNHNN and SYGVQD (reference sequence). Trimming cost V 4 bases and J 1 base, with 7 bases left between them. The CDR3 loop spans 13 amino acids. This CDR3 reads CASSVSIQETQYF. The CDR3 DNA sequence: TGCGCCAGCAGTGTTAGCATCCAAGAGACCCAGTACTTC.

The chain uses TRBV7-9 and TRBJ2-3; D might be TRBD1 (5 bases). Germline V CDR1 and CDR2: SEHNR, FQNEAQ (reference sequence). The V and J ends lost 5 bases and 4 bases respectively, with 10 bases between them. This CDR3 has 13 residues. CDR3 residues: CASSAQGSDTQYF. The CDR3 DNA is TGTGCCAGCAGCGCGCAGGGTTCAGATACGCAGTATTTT.

The chain employs TRBV11-2 and TRBJ2-5; tentatively, D is TRBD2 (5 bases). The V and J ends lost 5 bases and 3 bases respectively, with 10 bases between them. Germline V CDR1 and CDR2: SGHAT, FQNNGV. This CDR3 comprises 13 residues. CDR3 sequence (DNA): TGTGCCAGCAGCAATACTAGGGAAGAGACCCAGTACTTC. This translates into CASSNTREETQYF.

This clonotype was seen many times. The CDR3 bases are TGCGCCAGCAGCGGTGGGAGGGCGCGGTTTAATGAGCAGTTCTTC. Encoded protein: CASSGGRARFNEQFF. The V gene is TRBV4-3, the J gene TRBJ2-1, with 7 bases matching TRBD2. Germline loops: CDR1 LGHNA, CDR2 YSLEER. J lost 7 bases, V lost 5 bases, and 11 bases had no gene match. The CDR3 runs to 15 residues.

This clonotype was picked up a small number of times. This chain's CDR3 is CASTTRTGKKAPLHF. The DNA of the CDR3 is TGTGCCAGCACCACGCGGACAGGGAAAAAGGCACCCCTCCACTTT. This chain uses TRBV12-3 or TRBV12-4 with TRBJ1-6; TRBD1 matches at 8 bases. This CDR3 contains 15 residues. Germline trimming cut 7 bases from V and 11 bases from J; bases unmatched to any gene: 13.

The rearrangement links TRBV20-1 to TRBJ1-3; tentatively, D is TRBD1 (5 bases). V was clipped by 2 bases and J by 0 bases, with 11 bases between them. Germline CDR1 DFQATT, CDR2 SNEGSKA (reference sequence). The CDR3 length is 15 residues. The DNA for the CDR3 is TGCAGTGCTAGACATCGGGGCCTCTCTGGAAACACCATATATTTT. This codes for CSARHRGLSGNTIYF.

The genes are TRBV4-1 and TRBJ2-5; tentatively, D is TRBD1 (5 bases). Germline-derived CDR1 and CDR2 are MGHRA and YSYEKL. V lost 4 bases to trimming and J lost 3 bases, with 24 bases between them. The CDR3 has 18 amino acids. CDR3 in DNA: TGCGCCAGCAGCCCCCAGATCCTATACCAGGGAAACAAAGAGACCCAGTACTTC. Amino acids: CASSPQILYQGNKETQYF.

The J gene is TRBJ2-3, the V gene TRBV9; tentative D call: TRBD1 (6 bases). V lost 4 bases, J lost 4 bases, and 19 bases lay in between. The CDR3 totals 16 residues. The germline gives CDR1 SGDLS, CDR2 YYNGEE. CDR3 in DNA: TGTGCCAGCAGCAGGAAACAGGGAGAGTACGCAGATACGCAGTATTTT. Protein product: CASSRKQGEYADTQYF.

The V gene is TRBV6-2 or TRBV6-3, the J gene TRBJ2-1; unclear D gene. Per the germline V gene, CDR1 is MNHEY and CDR2 is SVGEGT. CDR3 length equals 16 residues. V lost 6 bases and J lost 0, with 15 bases in between. The CDR3 reads CASSALSGNSYNEQFF. The CDR3 nucleotides read TGTGCCAGCAGCGCCCTCTCCGGAAACTCCTACAATGAGCAGTTCTTC.

This chain uses TRBV4-3 with TRBJ1-4; TRBD1 agrees at 9 bases. The CDR3 spans 14 residues. The germline gives CDR1 LGHNA, CDR2 YSLEER. With V trimmed by 4 bases and J by 7 bases, 4 bases remained unmatched. The CDR3 coding sequence is TGCGCCAGCAGCCCCGGACAGGGGAGTGAAAAACTGTTTTTT. Translation: CASSPGQGSEKLFF.

This clonotype was counted a few times. V usage is TRBV7-2 and J usage is TRBJ2-3; D not resolved. The CDR3 length is 13 residues. V shed 1 base and J shed 6 bases, with 8 bases lying between them. Germline V lookup: CDR1 SGHTA, CDR2 FQGNSA. This CDR3 is CASSLVSGDTQYF. In DNA form, the CDR3 reads TGTGCCAGCAGCTTAGTGTCCGGGGATACGCAGTATTTT. The full variable domain, its missing parts supplied by reference TRBV7-2 and TRBJ2-3, is GAGVSQSPSNKVTEKGKDVELRCDPISGHTALYWYRQSLGQGLEFLIYFQGNSAPDKSGLPSDRFSAERTGGSVSTLTIQRTQQEDSAVYLCASSLVSGDTQYFGPGTRLTVL.

The CDR3 coding sequence is TGTGCCAGCAGTTTATCCGTGATCACCGGGGAGCTGTTTTTT. Encoded protein: CASSLSVITGELFF. The chain carries TRBV12-3 or TRBV12-4 and TRBJ2-2; no clear D gene. This CDR3 is built from 14 residues. The V end lost 2 bases, the J end lost 4 bases, and 8 bases lay between the germline ends.